This is a list of T cell receptor beta chains from one sample in a study of blood T cells in healthy people across ages. One entry per CDR3 protein results from TCRdb running MiXCR on the 5' RACE reads. The data show about a million distinct CDR3 sequences, 45% to 60% seen once. Source material: blood. These TCRs come from a woman aged 60-75 years in good health. CDR3s include the opening cysteine and the closing phenylalanine or tryptophan. D genes are given only for firm matches. Not all rows give a size; the values are once, few, many and, for expanded clones, a class.

j_call: TRBJ2-7; clone_size: few; v_call: TRBV29-1; d_call: .; cdr3_aa: CSVEDTDEQYF; cdr3_nt: TGCAGCGTTGAAGATACAGACGAGCAGTACTTC
j_call: TRBJ1-3; clone_size: .; v_call: TRBV6-9; d_call: .; cdr3_aa: CASSYSQSSGNTIYF; cdr3_nt: TGTGCCAGCAGTTATTCGCAGAGCTCTGGAAACACCATATATTTT
j_call: TRBJ1-5; clone_size: few; v_call: TRBV6-6; d_call: TRBD1; cdr3_aa: CASSYSMTGDQPQHF; cdr3_nt: TGTGCCAGCAGTTACTCGATGACAGGGGATCAGCCCCAGCATTTT
j_call: TRBJ1-1; clone_size: .; v_call: TRBV29-1; d_call: TRBD1; cdr3_aa: CSAKEGQQNTEAFF; cdr3_nt: TGCAGCGCGAAAGAGGGACAGCAGAACACTGAAGCTTTCTTT
j_call: TRBJ1-2; clone_size: few; v_call: TRBV10-3; d_call: TRBD1; cdr3_aa: CAISDSQDRGSGYTF; cdr3_nt: TGTGCCATCAGTGACTCGCAGGACAGGGGTAGTGGCTACACCTTC
j_call: TRBJ1-2; clone_size: .; v_call: TRBV5-1; d_call: TRBD1; cdr3_aa: CASRPTGDYNGYTF; cdr3_nt: TGCGCCAGCAGACCGACAGGGGATTATAATGGCTACACCTTC
j_call: TRBJ1-5; clone_size: few; v_call: TRBV27; d_call: .; cdr3_aa: CASSSTILTPQHF; cdr3_nt: TGTGCCAGCAGTTCGACAATCTTAACGCCCCAGCATTTT
j_call: TRBJ2-5; clone_size: .; v_call: TRBV6-2/TRBV6-3; d_call: .; cdr3_aa: CATRPLGVETQYF; cdr3_nt: TGTGCCACCCGACCCCTGGGGGTAGAGACCCAGTACTTC
j_call: TRBJ2-3; clone_size: .; v_call: TRBV28; d_call: TRBD2; cdr3_aa: CASSPSSGMDTQYF; cdr3_nt: TGTGCCAGCAGCCCCTCGAGCGGGATGGATACGCAGTATTTT
j_call: TRBJ2-1; clone_size: few; v_call: TRBV29-1; d_call: TRBD2; cdr3_aa: CSVEELAGGIIYNEQFF; cdr3_nt: TGCAGCGTTGAAGAATTAGCGGGAGGGATTATATACAATGAGCAGTTCTTC
j_call: TRBJ2-5; clone_size: .; v_call: TRBV6-1; d_call: TRBD2; cdr3_aa: CASRLSPSSGRGRETQYF; cdr3_nt: TGTGCCAGCAGGCTCTCTCCCTCTAGCGGGAGGGGGCGAGAGACCCAGTACTTC